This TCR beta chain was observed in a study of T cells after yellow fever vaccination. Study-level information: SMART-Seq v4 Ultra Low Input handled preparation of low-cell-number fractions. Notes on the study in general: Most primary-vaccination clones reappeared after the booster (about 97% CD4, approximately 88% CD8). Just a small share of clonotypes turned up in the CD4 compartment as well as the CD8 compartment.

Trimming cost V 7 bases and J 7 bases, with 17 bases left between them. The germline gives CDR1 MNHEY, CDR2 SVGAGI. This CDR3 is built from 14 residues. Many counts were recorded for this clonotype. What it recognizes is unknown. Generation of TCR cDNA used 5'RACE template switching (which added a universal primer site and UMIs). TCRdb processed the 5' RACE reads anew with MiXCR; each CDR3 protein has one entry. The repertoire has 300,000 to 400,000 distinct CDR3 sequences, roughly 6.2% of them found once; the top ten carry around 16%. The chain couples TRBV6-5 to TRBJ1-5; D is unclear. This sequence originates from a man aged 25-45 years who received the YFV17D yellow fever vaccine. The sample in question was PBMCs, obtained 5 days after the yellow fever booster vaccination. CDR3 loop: CASTELGFNQPQHF. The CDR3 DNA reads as TGTGCCAGCACCGAGTTAGGTTTCAACCAGCCCCAGCATTTT.